This T cell receptor (beta chain) was identified during a study of T cell responses to AZD1222 COVID-19 vaccine. In the case of this clone: The antigen remains unidentified.

Study-level results: Spike-specific TCR breadth and depth went up after people got two AZD1222 doses.

The length of the CDR3 is 13 residues. V lost 4 bases and J lost 6, with 10 bases in between. TCRdb keeps only in-frame clones here, not all; method: immunoSEQ multiplex PCR. The sample shows some 150,000 clones, 88% of them seen only once. The chain is built from TRBV12-3 or TRBV12-4 and TRBJ2-4; no definite D call. The material was peripheral blood, obtained 28 days after the second dose of the MenACWY control vaccine. The receptor was isolated from an adult who received the MenACWY meningococcal vaccine as a control. CDR3 DNA sequence: TGTGCCAGCAGTTCCCTCCCCGGAAACATTCAGTACTTC. Translating gives CASSSLPGNIQYF.